What follows are 10 T cell receptor beta chains derived from one specimen sequenced in a study of quantifying T cell responses using KT2 cells. Whole-study context: TCR alpha and beta constant-region primers primed reverse transcription of RNA.

A single-stranded UMI oligo with SP2 sequence was ligated to cDNA 3' ends. First-round PCR used 4 to 5 cycles and beta primers RC1.1 and RC1.2 covering TRBC1 and TRBC2. TCRdb re-called the UMI-ligation and nested PCR reads through MiXCR, storing one row per CDR3 protein. The repertoire holds tens of thousands of distinct CDR3 sequences, around an eighth seen once, with under 10% in the top ten. Specimen: PBMCs spiked with cells of the T cell clone KT2. The receptors were sampled from a human donor.

This clonotype was observed once. The chain has TRBV6-6 and TRBJ2-7, with D perhaps matching TRBD2 (6 bases). CDR1 MNHNY and CDR2 SVGAGI come from the germline V gene (reference sequence). CDR3 length equals 14 residues. V was trimmed by 6 bases and J by 7 bases, leaving 19 bases between them. The CDR3 DNA follows: TGTGCCAGCAGCCCCTCGGGCGGGGCAGGGGAGCAGTACTTC. Translation gives CASSPSGGAGEQYF.

This clonotype was seen a few times. The rearrangement joins TRBV11-2 to TRBJ2-6; D remains unclear. The V and J ends lost 0 bases and 4 bases respectively, with 4 bases between them. This CDR3 has 14 residues. Germline CDR1 and CDR2: SGHAT and FQNNGV. The CDR3 loop is CASSLDRGANVLTF. CDR3 sequence (DNA): TGTGCCAGCAGCTTAGATCGGGGGGCCAACGTCCTGACTTTC. The full variable domain, with the rest looked up from reference TRBV11-2 and TRBJ2-6, is EAGVAQSPRYKIIEKRQSVAFWCNPISGHATLYWYQQILGQGPKLLIQFQNNGVVDDSQLPKDRFSAERLKGVDSTLKIQPAKLEDSAVYLCASSLDRGANVLTFGAGSRLTVL.

The CDR3 DNA reads as TGTGCCAGCAGCTTAGCGGGCTATACAAGGGGGCGGGAGCAGTTCTTC. Protein sequence: CASSLAGYTRGREQFF. This chain uses TRBV5-4 with TRBJ2-1; maybe TRBD1 (7 bases). The length of the CDR3 is 16 residues. V lost 2 bases, J lost 10 bases, and 22 bases lay in between. The germline V gene has CDR1 SGHNT and CDR2 YYREEE (reference sequence).

Ten or more counts support this clonotype. In DNA form, the CDR3 reads TGTGCCAGCAGTTCTACCGGGACAGGGTACGAGCAGTACTTC. Translation gives CASSSTGTGYEQYF. The chain links TRBV6-2 or TRBV6-3 to TRBJ2-7, with 9 bases that match TRBD1. Germline values: CDR1 MNHEY, CDR2 SVGEGT. Trimming cost V 4 bases and J 4 bases; bases outside gene matches: 5. The CDR3 totals 14 residues.

This chain uses TRBV12-5 with TRBJ1-5; D ambiguous. This CDR3 contains 13 residues. The ends were cut back, 3 bases at V and 2 bases at J, with 5 bases in the middle. Germline CDR1 reads LGHNT; CDR2 reads FRNRAP. The CDR3 spells CASGFGGNQPQHF. CDR3 nucleotide sequence: TGTGCTAGTGGTTTCGGGGGCAATCAGCCCCAGCATTTT.

This clonotype occurred a few times. The chain joins TRBV20-1 to TRBJ1-4, with a tentative D call TRBD1 (5 bases). The V end lost 4 bases, the J end lost 10 bases, and 16 bases lay between the germline ends. Germline-derived CDR1 and CDR2 are DFQATT and SNEGSKA (reference sequence). This CDR3 has 13 amino acids. The CDR3: CSAKGLLKGKLFF. The CDR3 DNA is TGCAGTGCTAAGGGACTTCTTAAGGGAAAACTGTTTTTT.

This chain links TRBV5-1 with TRBJ1-1, with a tentative D call TRBD1 (6 bases). The CDR3 runs to 15 residues. Germline lookup yields CDR1 SGHRS and CDR2 YFSETQ. Trimming stripped 3 bases from V and 8 bases from J, with 20 bases between. The DNA for the CDR3 is TGCGCCAGCAGCTCGTCCATGGGACAATCTTTCGAAGCTTTCTTT. Protein: CASSSSMGQSFEAFF.

This clonotype came up a few times. The chain uses TRBV27 and TRBJ2-7; D could derive from TRBD1 or TRBD2 (6 bases each). CDR3 length: 14 amino acids. Germline CDR1 is MNHEY and CDR2 is SMNVEV (reference sequence). V was pared by 3 bases and J by 7 bases, with 16 bases between. CDR3 DNA: TGTGCCAGCAGTTTCCGGGGGCGCGACAGTGAGCAGTACTTC. This codes for CASSFRGRDSEQYF.

In the case of this clonotype: Its ends do not fully match the called genes, so a read error is possible. The V call is TRBV2, the J call TRBJ2-7; 7 bases agree with TRBD1. The CDR3 loop spans 13 amino acids. Germline CDR1 SNHLY, CDR2 FYNNEI. The CDR3 region is CASREDRAYEQYF. The CDR3 DNA reads TGTGCCAGCAGGGAAGACAGGGCCTACGAGCAGTACTTC.

This clonotype appeared a few times. The genes are TRBV10-3 and TRBJ1-1, with TRBD1 as a possible D gene (5 bases). V was pared by 3 bases and J by 2 bases, with 25 bases between. There are 19 residues in the CDR3. Germline CDR1 is ENHRY and CDR2 is SYGVKD. The CDR3 DNA follows: TGTGCCATCAGTGACCCCGGGGCACCCCGGGGCCTGCGAAACACTGAAGCTTTCTTT. It translates to CAISDPGAPRGLRNTEAFF.